These 3 T cell receptor beta chains originate from one sample sequenced in a study of neoadjuvant anti-PD-1 for oral cavity cancer. TCRdb keeps only in-frame clones here, not all; method: immunoSEQ multiplex PCR. Among 10,000 to 15,000 clones listed, around 60% were seen once. The sample here was PBMCs, taken before nivolumab (anti-PD-1) treatment. The source of these receptors is a person aged 40 to 85 with oral cavity squamous cell carcinoma.

This chain joins TRBV25-1 and TRBJ2-7; D possibly corresponds to TRBD2 (5 bases). Germline V gene lookup returns CDR1 MGHDK and CDR2 SYGVNS. The CDR3 has 12 residues. Trimming cost V 5 bases and J 1 base, with 6 bases left between them. DNA of the CDR3: TGTGCCAGCAGTAGGGAGTCCTACGAGCAGTACTTC. Translated, it gives CASSRESYEQYF.

CDR3 in DNA: TGTGCAAGTCGCCCCGGACAGTTTGGCGAGCAGTACTTC. As protein: CASRPGQFGEQYF. This sequence joins TRBV12-2 and TRBJ2-7; the table calls TRBD1, which could not be checked here. TRBV12-2 is an annotated pseudogene. The CDR3 is 13 amino acids.

The V and J genes are TRBV6-6 and TRBJ2-7, with D possibly matching TRBD2 (5 bases). The CDR3 is 13 amino acids. Germline-derived CDR1 and CDR2 are MNHNY and SVGAGI (reference sequence). Trimming left V 6 bases short and J 0 bases short, with 9 bases between. The CDR3 is CASRSGGSYEQYF. CDR3 DNA sequence: TGTGCCAGCAGAAGCGGCGGCTCCTACGAGCAGTACTTC.